This is a list of T cell receptor beta chains from one sample in a study of beta chain features in type 1 diabetes. The protocol was immunoSEQ multiplex PCR, while the TCRdb copy is restricted to in-frame clones and leaves out a portion. The profile shows about 930,000 clones, roughly a sixth of them singletons. The sample taken for sequencing was naive CD4+ T cells from blood. These receptors all stem from a woman aged 18-29 years in good health. Both conserved end residues are part of each CDR3. The D gene is left open where the match is weak. Clone size, where shown, is once, few, many, or a class for clones that have expanded.

TRBV7-9	TRBJ1-2	.	.	CASSSSLGYTF	TGTGCCAGCAGCTCCAGTCTTGGCTACACCTTC
TRBV27	TRBJ2-1	.	.	CASSPLSSYEQFF	TGTGCCAGCAGTCCATTATCATCGTATGAGCAGTTCTTC
TRBV2	TRBJ1-3	.	.	CASRADGNTIYF	TGTGCCAGCAGGGCCGACGGAAACACCATATATTTT
TRBV2	TRBJ1-2	.	.	CASSWSGSYTF	TGTGCCAGCAGTTGGTCCGGGAGCTACACCTTC
TRBV7-2	TRBJ2-7	few	.	CASSTRDGSYEQYF	TGTGCCAGCAGCACCAGGGACGGCTCCTACGAGCAGTACTTC
TRBV7-9	TRBJ1-1	.	.	CASSLTLGGGEAFF	TGTGCCAGCAGCTTAACCTTAGGTGGGGGCGAAGCTTTCTTT
TRBV18	TRBJ1-4	few	.	CASSPAQVITNEKLFF	TGTGCCAGCTCACCGGCCCAGGTGATAACTAATGAAAAACTGTTTTTT
TRBV10-1	TRBJ1-1	.	.	CASSLYRNTEAFF	TGCGCCAGCAGCCTGTACAGGAACACTGAAGCTTTCTTT
TRBV7-8	TRBJ2-2	.	TRBD2	CASSPRTSGQPGELFF	TGTGCCAGCAGCCCCCGGACTAGCGGACAGCCCGGGGAGCTGTTTTTT
TRBV20-1	TRBJ2-3	few	.	CSEGAPDLQYF	TGCAGTGAGGGCGCGCCGGACCTGCAGTATTTT
TRBV10-3	TRBJ2-3	.	.	CAISNAQSADTQYF	TGTGCCATCAGTAACGCACAGTCGGCAGATACGCAGTATTTT
TRBV2	TRBJ1-1	few	.	CASSRTVVGGTEAFF	TGTGCCAGCAGCCGGACAGTAGTGGGGGGCACTGAAGCTTTCTTT
TRBV28	TRBJ2-5	.	.	CASSGYRRETQYF	TGTGCCAGCAGTGGGTACAGGCGAGAGACCCAGTACTTC
TRBV15	TRBJ2-1	few	.	CATSRDPGAGSRNEQFF	TGTGCCACCAGCCGAGACCCGGGGGCGGGATCCCGCAATGAGCAGTTCTTC
TRBV7-2	TRBJ2-7	.	.	CASSLIGLRSYEQYF	TGTGCCAGCAGCTTAATTGGACTAAGGTCCTACGAGCAGTACTTC
TRBV18	TRBJ2-5	.	.	CASSLRQRTTETQYF	TGTGCCAGCTCACTGCGACAAAGGACAACGGAGACCCAGTACTTC
TRBV29-1	TRBJ1-2	few	.	CSVARATYGYTF	TGCAGCGTTGCCAGGGCCACCTATGGCTACACCTTC
TRBV7-9	TRBJ2-5	.	TRBD1	CASSLGGDREETQYF	TGTGCCAGCAGCTTAGGTGGGGACAGGGAAGAGACCCAGTACTTC
TRBV7-9	TRBJ2-5	few	.	CASSIAWGTQYF	TGTGCCAGCAGCATAGCCTGGGGGACCCAGTACTTC
TRBV6-6	TRBJ2-1	.	.	CASSYRTGFLKGEQFF	TGTGCCAGCAGTTACAGGACCGGTTTTCTGAAGGGTGAGCAGTTCTTC
TRBV5-4	TRBJ2-7	few	TRBD2	CASSLDPSGAYEQYF	TGTGCCAGCAGCTTGGATCCTAGCGGGGCCTACGAGCAGTACTTC
TRBV28	TRBJ2-7	.	.	CASSSAQGYEQYF	TGTGCCAGCAGTTCGGCCCAGGGTTACGAGCAGTACTTC
TRBV10-3	TRBJ2-3	few	TRBD2	CAISATSGRTDTQYF	TGTGCCATCAGTGCTACTAGCGGGAGAACAGATACGCAGTATTTT
TRBV11-2	TRBJ2-7	few	.	CASSPRPAPYEQYF	TGTGCCAGCAGCCCAAGGCCAGCCCCCTACGAGCAGTACTTC
TRBV28	TRBJ1-2	few	TRBD1	CASNPPTAQGRGGYTF	TGTGCCAGCAATCCCCCAACGGCACAGGGGCGAGGTGGCTACACCTTC
TRBV7-9	TRBJ2-6	few	TRBD1	CASSLAKGTGGSGANVLTF	TGTGCCAGCAGCTTAGCGAAGGGGACAGGGGGCTCTGGGGCCAACGTCCTGACTTTC
TRBV28	TRBJ1-5	.	.	CASSLGSPGPLQHF	TGTGCCAGCAGTTTAGGGTCTCCGGGCCCACTCCAGCATTTT